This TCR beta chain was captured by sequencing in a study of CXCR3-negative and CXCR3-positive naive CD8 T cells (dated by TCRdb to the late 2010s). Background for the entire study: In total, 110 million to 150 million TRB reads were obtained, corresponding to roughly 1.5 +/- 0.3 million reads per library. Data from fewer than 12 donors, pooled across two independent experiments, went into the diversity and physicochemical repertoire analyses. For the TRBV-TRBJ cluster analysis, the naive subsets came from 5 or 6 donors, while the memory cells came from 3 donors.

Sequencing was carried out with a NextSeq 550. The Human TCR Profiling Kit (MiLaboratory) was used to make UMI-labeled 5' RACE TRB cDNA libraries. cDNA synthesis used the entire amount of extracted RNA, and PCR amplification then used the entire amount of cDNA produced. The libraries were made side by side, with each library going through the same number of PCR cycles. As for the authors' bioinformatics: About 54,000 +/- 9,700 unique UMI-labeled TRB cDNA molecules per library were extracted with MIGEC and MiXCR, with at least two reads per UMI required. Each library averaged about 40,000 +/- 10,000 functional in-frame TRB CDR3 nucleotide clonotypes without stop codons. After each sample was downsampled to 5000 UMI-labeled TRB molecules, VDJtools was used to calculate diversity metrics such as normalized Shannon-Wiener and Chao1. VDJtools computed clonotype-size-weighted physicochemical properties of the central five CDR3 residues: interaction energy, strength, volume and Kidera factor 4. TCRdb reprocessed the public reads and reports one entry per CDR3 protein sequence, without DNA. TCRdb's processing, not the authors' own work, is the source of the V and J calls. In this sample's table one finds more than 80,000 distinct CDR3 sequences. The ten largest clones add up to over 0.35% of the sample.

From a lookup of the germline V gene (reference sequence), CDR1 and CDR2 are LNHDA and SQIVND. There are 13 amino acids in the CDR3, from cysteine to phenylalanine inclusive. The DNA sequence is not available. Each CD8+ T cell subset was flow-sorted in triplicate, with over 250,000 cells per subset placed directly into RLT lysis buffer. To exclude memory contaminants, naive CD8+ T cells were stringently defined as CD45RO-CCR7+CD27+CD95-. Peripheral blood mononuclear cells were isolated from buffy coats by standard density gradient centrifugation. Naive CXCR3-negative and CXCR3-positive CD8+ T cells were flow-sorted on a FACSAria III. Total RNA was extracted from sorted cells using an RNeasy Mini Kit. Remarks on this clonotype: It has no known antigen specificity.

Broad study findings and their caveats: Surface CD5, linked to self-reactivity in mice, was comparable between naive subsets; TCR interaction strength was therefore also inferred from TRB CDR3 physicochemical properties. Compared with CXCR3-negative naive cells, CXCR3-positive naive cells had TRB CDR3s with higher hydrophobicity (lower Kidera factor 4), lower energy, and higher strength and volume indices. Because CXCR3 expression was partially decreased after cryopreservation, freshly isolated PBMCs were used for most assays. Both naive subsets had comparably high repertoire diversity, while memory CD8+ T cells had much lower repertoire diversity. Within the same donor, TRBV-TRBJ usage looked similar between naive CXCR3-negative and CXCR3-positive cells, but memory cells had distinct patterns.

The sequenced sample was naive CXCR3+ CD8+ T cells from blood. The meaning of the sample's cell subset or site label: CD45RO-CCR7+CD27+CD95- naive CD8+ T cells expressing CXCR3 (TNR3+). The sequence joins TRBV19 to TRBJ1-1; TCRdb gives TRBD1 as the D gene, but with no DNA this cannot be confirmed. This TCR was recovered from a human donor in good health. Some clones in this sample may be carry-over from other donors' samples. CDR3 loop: CASTLDRGTEAFF.